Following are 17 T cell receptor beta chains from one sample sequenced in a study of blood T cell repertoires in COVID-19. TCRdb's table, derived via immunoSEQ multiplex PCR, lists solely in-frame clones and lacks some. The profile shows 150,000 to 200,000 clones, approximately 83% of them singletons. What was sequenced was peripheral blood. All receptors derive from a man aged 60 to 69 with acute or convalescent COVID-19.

The CDR3 region has the DNA TGTGCCAGCAGCCACTCCCGGGGATTACTTCTCAATGAGCAGTTCTTC. Translated, it gives CASSHSRGLLLNEQFF. This chain connects TRBV3-1 (or the pseudogene TRBV3-2) to TRBJ2-1; D is perhaps TRBD2 (5 bases). The germline V gene encodes CDR1 LGHDT and CDR2 YNNKEL (reference sequence). This CDR3 region has 16 residues. Trimming cost V 3 bases and J 6 bases, with 18 bases left between them.

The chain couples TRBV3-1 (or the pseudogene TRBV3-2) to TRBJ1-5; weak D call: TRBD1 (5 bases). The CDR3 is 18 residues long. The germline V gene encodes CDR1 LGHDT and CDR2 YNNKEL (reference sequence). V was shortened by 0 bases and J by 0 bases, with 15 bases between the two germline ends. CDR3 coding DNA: TGTGCCAGCAGCCAAGATAAGTTGGGGCTTTATAGCAATCAGCCCCAGCATTTT. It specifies CASSQDKLGLYSNQPQHF.

CDR3 sequence reads: CASSLGLRGDYNEQFF. The DNA of the CDR3 is TGCGCCAGCAGCTTGGGGTTGCGGGGGGATTACAATGAGCAGTTCTTC. The V gene is TRBV5-1, the J gene TRBJ2-1; 8 bases fit TRBD2. V shed 0 bases, J shed 4 bases, and the junction held 6 bases outside the gene matches. Germline V CDR1 and CDR2: SGHRS, YFSETQ. The CDR3 is 16 residues long.

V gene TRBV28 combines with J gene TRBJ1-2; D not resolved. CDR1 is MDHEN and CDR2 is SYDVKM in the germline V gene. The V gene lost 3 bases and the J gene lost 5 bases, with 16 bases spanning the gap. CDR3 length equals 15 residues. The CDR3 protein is CASSFTPSARYGYTF. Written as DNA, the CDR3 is TGTGCCAGCAGTTTTACGCCCTCAGCTAGATATGGCTACACCTTC.

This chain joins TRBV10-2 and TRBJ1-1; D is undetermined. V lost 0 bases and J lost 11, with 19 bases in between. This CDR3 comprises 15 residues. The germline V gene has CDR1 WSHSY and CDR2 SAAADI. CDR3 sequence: CASSESREGEGVAFF. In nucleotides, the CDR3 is TGCGCCAGCAGTGAGTCAAGGGAGGGTGAGGGAGTGGCTTTCTTT.

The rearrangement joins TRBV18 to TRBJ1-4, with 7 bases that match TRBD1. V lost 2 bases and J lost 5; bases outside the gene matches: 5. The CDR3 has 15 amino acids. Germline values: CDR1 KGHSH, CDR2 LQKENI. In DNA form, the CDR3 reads TGTGCCAGCTCACCAAGACAGGGATCGAATGAAAAACTGTTTTTT. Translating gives CASSPRQGSNEKLFF.

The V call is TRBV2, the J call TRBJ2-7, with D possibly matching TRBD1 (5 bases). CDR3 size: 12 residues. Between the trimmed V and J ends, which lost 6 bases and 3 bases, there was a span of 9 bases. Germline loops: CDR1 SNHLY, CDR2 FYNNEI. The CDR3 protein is CASSPTGYEQYF. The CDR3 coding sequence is TGTGCCAGCAGCCCTACAGGCTACGAGCAGTACTTC.

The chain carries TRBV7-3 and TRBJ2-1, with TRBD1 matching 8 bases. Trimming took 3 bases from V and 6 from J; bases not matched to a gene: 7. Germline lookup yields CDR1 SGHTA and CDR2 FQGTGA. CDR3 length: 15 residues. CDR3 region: CASSLVDREVNEQFF. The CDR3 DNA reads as TGTGCCAGCAGCTTGGTGGACAGGGAGGTCAATGAGCAGTTCTTC.

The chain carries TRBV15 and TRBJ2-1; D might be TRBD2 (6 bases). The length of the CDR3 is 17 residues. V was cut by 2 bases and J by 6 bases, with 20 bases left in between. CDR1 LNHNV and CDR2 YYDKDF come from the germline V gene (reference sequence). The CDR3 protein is CATSRPLETRTSNEQFF. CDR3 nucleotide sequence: TGTGCCACCAGCAGACCCCTGGAGACTAGAACATCCAATGAGCAGTTCTTC.

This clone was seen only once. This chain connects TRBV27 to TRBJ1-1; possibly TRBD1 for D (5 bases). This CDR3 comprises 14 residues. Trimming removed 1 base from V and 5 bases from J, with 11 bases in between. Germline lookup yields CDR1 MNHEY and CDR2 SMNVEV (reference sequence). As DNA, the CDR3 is TGTGCCAGCAGTTTATATCAGGGAAGGACTGAAGCTTTCTTT. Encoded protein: CASSLYQGRTEAFF.

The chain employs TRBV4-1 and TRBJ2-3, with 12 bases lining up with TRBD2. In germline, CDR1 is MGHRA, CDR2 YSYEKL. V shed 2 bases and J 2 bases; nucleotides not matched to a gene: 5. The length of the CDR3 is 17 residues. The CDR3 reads CASSQRTSGTVTDTQYF. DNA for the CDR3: TGCGCCAGCAGCCAAAGGACTAGCGGGACGGTCACAGATACGCAGTATTTT.

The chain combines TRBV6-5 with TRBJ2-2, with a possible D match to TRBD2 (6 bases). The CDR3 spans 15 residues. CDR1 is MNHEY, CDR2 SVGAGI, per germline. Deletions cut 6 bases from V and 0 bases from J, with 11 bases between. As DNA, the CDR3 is TGTGCCAGCAGGGCACTAGCTGCGAACACCGGGGAGCTGTTTTTT. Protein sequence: CASRALAANTGELFF.

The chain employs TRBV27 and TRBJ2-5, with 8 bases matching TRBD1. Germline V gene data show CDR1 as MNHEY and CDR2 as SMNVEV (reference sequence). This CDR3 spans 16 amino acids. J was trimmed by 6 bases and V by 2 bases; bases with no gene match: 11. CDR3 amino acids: CASSLERTGLSKTQYF. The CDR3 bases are TGTGCCAGCAGTTTAGAGCGGACAGGGTTATCAAAGACCCAGTACTTC.

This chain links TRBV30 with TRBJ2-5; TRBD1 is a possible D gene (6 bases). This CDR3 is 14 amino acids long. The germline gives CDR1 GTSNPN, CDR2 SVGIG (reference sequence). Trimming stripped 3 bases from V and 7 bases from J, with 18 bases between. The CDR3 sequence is CAWSPGHTSATQYF. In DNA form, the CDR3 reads TGTGCCTGGAGCCCGGGACATACCAGTGCGACCCAGTACTTC.

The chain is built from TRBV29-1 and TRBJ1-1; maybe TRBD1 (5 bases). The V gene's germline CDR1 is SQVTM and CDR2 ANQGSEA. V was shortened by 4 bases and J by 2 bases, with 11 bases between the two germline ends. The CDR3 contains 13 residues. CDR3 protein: CSVAGGANTEAFF. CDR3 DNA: TGCAGCGTTGCTGGAGGGGCTAACACTGAAGCTTTCTTT.

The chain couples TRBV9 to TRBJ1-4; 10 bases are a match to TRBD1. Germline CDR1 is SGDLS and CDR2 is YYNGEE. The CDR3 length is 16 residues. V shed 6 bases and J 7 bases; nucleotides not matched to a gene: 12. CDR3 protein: CASTRNNGQGGEKLFF. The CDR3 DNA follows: TGTGCCAGCACTCGGAACAATGGACAGGGGGGTGAAAAACTGTTTTTT.

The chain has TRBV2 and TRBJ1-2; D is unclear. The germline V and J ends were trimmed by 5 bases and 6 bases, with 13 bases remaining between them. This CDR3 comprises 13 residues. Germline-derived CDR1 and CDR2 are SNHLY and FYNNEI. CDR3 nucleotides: TGTGCCAGCAGTACGGCGGAATGGGATGGCTACACCTTC. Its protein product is CASSTAEWDGYTF.